The 19 T cell receptor beta chains reported below all come from one sample, sequenced in a study of cytotoxic CD8 clonotypes in ibrutinib-treated CLL. Produced via immunoSEQ multiplex PCR; TCRdb's table is partial and in-frame only. Of roughly 16,000 clones listed, about 61% were seen once; the top ten hold under 30%. The sample consisted of PBMCs, taken after 12 months of ibrutinib treatment. These receptors were taken from a human donor with chronic lymphocytic leukemia.

The gene calls are TRBV6-1 and TRBJ2-7; TRBD2 matches 11 bases. The CDR3 is 15 residues long. The junction had 3 bases not matched to a gene; V was cut back by 3 bases and J by 2 bases. The germline V gene has CDR1 MNHNS and CDR2 SASEGT. The CDR3 bases are TGTGCCAGCAGTGAGCCGGGACTAGCGGCCTACGAGCAGTACTTC. This gives the protein CASSEPGLAAYEQYF.

The chain carries TRBV9 and TRBJ2-7; D remains unclear. The CDR3 runs to 14 residues. V dropped 2 bases and J dropped 0 bases, with 9 bases sitting between them. The germline V gene has CDR1 SGDLS and CDR2 YYNGEE. This CDR3 reads CASSVGLGSYEQYF. The CDR3 coding sequence is TGTGCCAGCAGCGTCGGTTTGGGCTCCTACGAGCAGTACTTC.

The count of this clone is one. The CDR3 DNA reads as TGTGCCAGCAGCCCCCGGACAGGAACTAACTATGGCTACACCTTC. The encoded protein is CASSPRTGTNYGYTF. The chain is built from TRBV7-6 and TRBJ1-2, with 7 bases identical to TRBD1. CDR3 length: 15 residues. Per germline, CDR1 SGHVS and CDR2 FNYEAQ. V was clipped by 5 bases and J by 0 bases; unmatched bases: 6.

The sample holds a few counts of this clone. The chain links TRBV10-3 to TRBJ2-7; no clear D gene. The CDR3 totals 11 residues. From germline, CDR1 is ENHRY and CDR2 SYGVKD. V lost 6 bases, J lost 3 bases, and 6 bases lay in between. The CDR3 nucleotides read TGTGCCATCAGGGCAGGCTACGAGCAGTACTTC. Translating it yields CAIRAGYEQYF.

This chain joins TRBV10-3 and TRBJ2-1; 7 bases line up with TRBD2. V lost 6 bases, J lost 5 bases, and 4 bases stayed unmatched. This CDR3 has 13 residues. Germline V lookup: CDR1 ENHRY, CDR2 SYGVKD. The CDR3 here is CAISAGDHNEQFF. CDR3 bases: TGTGCCATCAGCGCGGGAGATCACAATGAGCAGTTCTTC.

This sequence joins TRBV2 and TRBJ1-2; no clear D gene. The CDR3 length is 14 residues. V lost 7 bases and J lost 4, with 16 bases in between. The germline V gene has CDR1 SNHLY and CDR2 FYNNEI. The CDR3 sequence: CASTFEPDGYGYTF. DNA for the CDR3: TGTGCCAGCACATTCGAACCAGACGGCTATGGCTACACCTTC.

The chain couples TRBV7-9 to TRBJ2-2; 7 bases map to TRBD1. CDR3 size: 14 residues. Germline-derived CDR1 and CDR2 are SEHNR and FQNEAQ (reference sequence). J gave up 3 bases and V 8 bases, and 6 bases lay outside the gene matches. The CDR3 is CASHLGGDTGELFF. Here the CDR3 DNA reads TGTGCCAGCCACCTAGGGGGCGACACCGGGGAGCTGTTTTTT. Complete variable domain (other parts from reference TRBV7-9 and TRBJ2-2): DTGVSQNPRHKITKRGQNVTFRCDPISEHNRLYWYRQTLGQGPEFLTYFQNEAQLEKSRLLSDRFSAERPKGSFSTLEIQRTEQGDSAMYLCASHLGGDTGELFFGEGSRLTVL.

This chain connects TRBV19 to TRBJ2-1; D is possibly TRBD2 (5 bases). The V gene lost 6 bases and the J gene lost 8 bases, with 14 bases spanning the gap. The V gene's germline CDR1 is LNHDA and CDR2 SQIVND (reference sequence). This CDR3 is 13 amino acids long. In DNA form, the CDR3 reads TGTGCCAGTAGGTCTGGGTCGGAGGATGAGCAGTTCTTC. Translating gives CASRSGSEDEQFF.

This clone showed up just a few times. The rearrangement links TRBV25-1 to TRBJ1-4, with TRBD1 matching 8 bases. This CDR3 comprises 18 residues. Germline assignment: CDR1 MGHDK and CDR2 SYGVNS. Unmatched junction bases numbered 17, after V lost 6 bases and J lost 5 bases. The chain's CDR3 is CASSPGSGQGGINEKLFF. CDR3 coding DNA: TGTGCCAGCAGCCCAGGATCCGGACAGGGAGGTATAAATGAAAAACTGTTTTTT.

This clone was seen only a few times. The gene calls are TRBV5-6 and TRBJ2-7, with no clear D. Germline V gene lookup returns CDR1 SGHDT and CDR2 YYEEEE. The CDR3 is 11 amino acids. The V end was cut by 1 base, the J end by 5 bases, with 4 bases between. Written as DNA, the CDR3 is TGTGCCAGCAGCTTGATGAACGAGCAGTACTTC. It translates to CASSLMNEQYF.

The V gene is TRBV10-3, the J gene TRBJ2-7, with 9 bases that match TRBD2. V trimming: 6 bases; J trimming: 0 bases; junction bases outside the gene matches: 6. This CDR3 is built from 15 residues. CDR1 and CDR2 from the germline V gene are ENHRY and SYGVKD. CDR3 bases: TGTGCCATCAGGGCCGGACTAGCGAACTCCTACGAGCAGTACTTC. Translation: CAIRAGLANSYEQYF.

The rearrangement links TRBV4-3 to TRBJ2-3, with 7 bases fitting TRBD2. Germline V lookup: CDR1 LGHNA, CDR2 YSLEER. This CDR3 region has 14 residues. V lost 3 bases, J lost 0 bases, and 0 bases stayed unmatched. The CDR3 DNA sequence: TGCGCCAGCAGCCAGACTAGCAGCACAGATACGCAGTATTTT. This gives the protein CASSQTSSTDTQYF.

This clone appeared a few times. The genes are TRBV28 and TRBJ2-7, with 10 bases matching TRBD2. V lost 5 bases to trimming and J lost 4 bases; unmatched junction nucleotides: 5. This CDR3 has 14 amino acids. The germline V gene encodes CDR1 MDHEN and CDR2 SYDVKM. The CDR3 here is CASSPGLAPYEQYF. As DNA, the CDR3 is TGTGCCAGCAGTCCGGGACTAGCGCCTTACGAGCAGTACTTC.

The V gene is TRBV28, the J gene TRBJ1-1; weak D call: TRBD1 (5 bases). This CDR3 comprises 12 residues. V was trimmed by 8 bases and J by 11 bases, leaving 18 bases between them. The V gene's germline CDR1 is MDHEN and CDR2 SYDVKM. This CDR3 reads CASVTGVRRAFF. CDR3 sequence (DNA): TGTGCCAGCGTTACAGGAGTACGAAGGGCTTTCTTT. Combining the CDR3 with reference TRBV28 and TRBJ1-1 gives the whole variable domain DVKVTQSSRYLVKRTGEKVFLECVQDMDHENMFWYRQDPGLGLRLIYFSYDVKMKEKGDIPEGYSVSREKKERFSLILESASTNQTSMYLCASVTGVRRAFFGQGTRLTVV.

The chain has TRBV7-9 and TRBJ2-7; 12 positions agree with TRBD2. This CDR3 region has 18 residues. Germline CDR1 SEHNR, CDR2 FQNEAQ (reference sequence). The V gene end was trimmed by 4 bases and the J gene end by 6 bases; junction bases not matched to a gene: 16. Here the CDR3 reads CASSSHFRGASGRGEQYF. The CDR3 DNA reads as TGTGCCAGCAGCTCCCACTTTCGGGGCGCTAGCGGGAGGGGCGAGCAGTACTTC.

This clone was seen once. The chain is built from TRBV27 and TRBJ2-7; weak D call: TRBD2 (6 bases). In germline, CDR1 is MNHEY, CDR2 SMNVEV (reference sequence). The CDR3 is 14 residues long. V lost 2 bases, J lost 2 bases, and 10 bases lay in between. CDR3 coding DNA: TGTGCCAGCAGTTTAGAGGCGGGGACCTACGAGCAGTACTTC. It codes for CASSLEAGTYEQYF.

The rearrangement joins TRBV11-2 to TRBJ2-1; maybe TRBD2 (6 bases). This CDR3 contains 17 residues. V dropped 2 bases and J dropped 1 base, with 15 bases sitting between them. Germline V gene lookup returns CDR1 SGHAT and CDR2 FQNNGV. CDR3 nucleotides: TGTGCCAGCAGCTTATACCAGGCGGGACCTTCCTACAATGAGCAGTTCTTC. Its protein is CASSLYQAGPSYNEQFF.

The J gene is TRBJ2-7, the V gene TRBV10-2; the D is unclear. Looked up from germline, CDR1 is WSHSY and CDR2 is SAAADI. The CDR3 has 13 residues. Trimming stripped 8 bases from V and 1 base from J, with 12 bases between. The CDR3 region has the DNA TGCGCCAGCGCTGAGCTTGGATCCTACGAGCAGTACTTC. Translated: CASAELGSYEQYF.

The rearrangement uses TRBV27 and TRBJ2-3, with a tentative D call TRBD2 (5 bases). Germline CDR1 and CDR2: MNHEY and SMNVEV (reference sequence). The CDR3 runs to 13 residues. V was clipped by 5 bases and J by 6 bases, with 12 bases between them. CDR3 nucleotides: TGTGCCAGCAGTCGAGCCTCGGGGGATACGCAGTATTTT. Residues: CASSRASGDTQYF.